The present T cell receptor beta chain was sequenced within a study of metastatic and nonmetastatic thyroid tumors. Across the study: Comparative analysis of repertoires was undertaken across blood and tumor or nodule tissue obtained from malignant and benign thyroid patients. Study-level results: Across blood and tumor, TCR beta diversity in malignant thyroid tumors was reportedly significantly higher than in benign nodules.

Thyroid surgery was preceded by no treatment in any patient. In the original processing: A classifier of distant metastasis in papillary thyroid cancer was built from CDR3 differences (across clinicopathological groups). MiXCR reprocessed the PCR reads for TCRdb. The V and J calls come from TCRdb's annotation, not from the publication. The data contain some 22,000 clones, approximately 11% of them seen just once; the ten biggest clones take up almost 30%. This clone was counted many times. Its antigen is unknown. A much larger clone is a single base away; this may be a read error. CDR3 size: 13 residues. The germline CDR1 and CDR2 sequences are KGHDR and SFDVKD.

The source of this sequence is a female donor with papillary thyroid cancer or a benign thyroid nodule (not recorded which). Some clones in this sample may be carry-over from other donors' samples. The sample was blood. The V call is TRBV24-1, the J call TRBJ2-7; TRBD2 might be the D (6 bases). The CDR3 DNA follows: TGTTCCACCAGTGAGACCGGGGGCTACGAGCAGTACTTC. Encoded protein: CSTSETGGYEQYF.